Detailed here is one T cell receptor beta chain. The data originate from a study of OX40 agonist ivuxolimab in advanced cancers. Germline V gene sequence: CDR1 KGHSH, CDR2 LQKENI. The CDR3 consists of 18 residues. V gave up 1 base and J gave up 4 bases; unmatched junction bases: 6. TCRdb's table, derived via immunoSEQ multiplex PCR, lists solely in-frame clones and lacks some. The data show about 72,000 clones, around 88% seen once. The J gene is TRBJ2-5, the V gene TRBV18; 16 bases fit TRBD2. The sample in question was CD4+ or CD8+ T cells sorted from blood, obtained in a trial of the OX40 agonist ivuxolimab. This TCR was recovered from an adult with an advanced solid tumor such as melanoma, head and neck, liver or kidney cancer. This CDR3 is CASSPRGLAGGPPETQYF. The CDR3 bases are TGTGCCAGCTCACCACGGGGACTAGCGGGAGGGCCCCCAGAGACCCAGTACTTC.